This T cell receptor (beta chain) was found in a study of cytomegalovirus exposure and HLA in healthy donors. Study outcomes and limitations: Roughly even sequencing depth across donors was the assumption behind the presence/absence analyses. A list of about 180 TCR beta chains associated with cytomegalovirus was given. The sole available immune exposure information was CMV serostatus.

PCR employed 60 Vbeta and 13 Jbeta primers. TCRdb's table, derived via immunoSEQ multiplex PCR, lists solely in-frame clones and lacks some. The table includes 160,000 or so clones, around 73% detected once. This clone was found once. Its target is not known. The germline CDR1 and CDR2 sequences are SGHTA and FQGNSA. CDR3 length: 14 residues. Trimming pared 5 bases from V and 0 bases from J, leaving 10 bases between. Sequenced: PBMCs. The J gene is TRBJ1-1, the V gene TRBV7-2; maybe TRBD1 (5 bases). This clonotype originated in a male donor in good health and CMV-seronegative. CDR3 region: CASSPGLMNTEAFF. For the CDR3, the DNA is TGTGCCAGCAGCCCGGGACTGATGAACACTGAAGCTTTCTTT. Looking up the rest from reference TRBV7-2 and TRBJ1-1 gives the full variable domain: GAGVSQSPSNKVTEKGKDVELRCDPISGHTALYWYRQSLGQGLEFLIYFQGNSAPDKSGLPSDRFSAERTGGSVSTLTIQRTQQEDSAVYLCASSPGLMNTEAFFGQGTRLTVV.